The sample holds a few counts of the clone carrying this T cell receptor beta chain. Antigen unknown. Libraries for TCR beta were made by quantitative 5'-RACE with molecular barcodes. TCRdb itself ran the 5' RACE reads through MiXCR, one entry per CDR3 protein. The data show under 850,000 distinct CDR3 sequences, with 15% to 20% seen just once and approximately 18% held by the top ten. The data belong to a study of CD8 T cells in ankylosing spondylitis. Study-level results: The study looked at matched synovial fluid samples from ankylosing spondylitis patients. Disease-linked clones were reported to be significantly enriched there. As for the disease-linked clones, they showed a CD8+ phenotype and occurred at relatively low frequencies in peripheral blood. A motif in TCR beta, a set of roughly eight highly homologous variants, appeared characteristic of ankylosing spondylitis blood. In synovial fluid and blood from reactive arthritis, some motif variants were previously reported.

The ends lost 2 bases at V and 4 bases at J; junction bases unmatched: 5. Germline V CDR1 and CDR2: SGHKS, YYEKEE (reference sequence). The CDR3 runs to 15 residues. This chain links TRBV5-5 with TRBJ2-2; 7 bases match TRBD1. Sequenced sample: blood, either unsorted or a sorted T cell fraction (not recorded which). The receptor was isolated from a male donor with ankylosing spondylitis. The CDR3 sequence: CASSFRTGSTGELFF. For the CDR3, the DNA is TGTGCCAGCAGCTTTAGGACAGGTAGCACCGGGGAGCTGTTTTTT.